This T cell receptor (beta chain) derives from a study of T cell changes during pregnancy in multiple sclerosis. This CDR3 contains 15 residues. Germline CDR1 is MDHEN and CDR2 is SYDVKM. The ends lost 6 bases at V and 6 bases at J; junction bases unmatched: 12. Data came from immunoSEQ multiplex PCR; TCRdb stores just in-frame clones and leaves some out. Altogether about 98,000 clones are present, about 90% being singletons, with the ten largest covering about 2%. The source was peripheral blood, collected after pregnancy. The receptor was derived from a female donor in good health, enrolled as a control in a pregnancy study. V and J are TRBV28 and TRBJ2-7; 9 bases fit TRBD1. In nucleotides, the CDR3 is TGTGCCAGCAGCTCAACCGGGACAGGGTGGAGCGAGCAGTACTTC. This codes for CASSSTGTGWSEQYF.